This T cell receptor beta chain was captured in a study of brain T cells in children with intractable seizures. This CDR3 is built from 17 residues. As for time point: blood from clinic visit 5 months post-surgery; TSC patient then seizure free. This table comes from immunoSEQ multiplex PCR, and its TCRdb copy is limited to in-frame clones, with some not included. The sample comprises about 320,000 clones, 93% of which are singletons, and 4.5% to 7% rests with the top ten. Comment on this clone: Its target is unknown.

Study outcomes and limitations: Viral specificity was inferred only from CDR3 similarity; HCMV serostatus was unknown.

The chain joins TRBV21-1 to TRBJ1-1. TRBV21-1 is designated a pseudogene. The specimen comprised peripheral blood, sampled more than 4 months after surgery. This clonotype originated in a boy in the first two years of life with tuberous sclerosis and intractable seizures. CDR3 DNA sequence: TGTGCCAGCAGCAAAGCGGGAAGGGGTTTAGGGACCACTGAAGCTTTCTTT. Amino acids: CASSKAGRGLGTTEAFF.